This T cell receptor (beta chain) was profiled in a study of T cell changes during pregnancy in multiple sclerosis. Data came from immunoSEQ multiplex PCR; TCRdb stores just in-frame clones and leaves some out. The sample consists of about 64,000 clones, roughly 92% of them appearing once. The CDR3 spans 15 residues. V was pared by 0 bases and J by 2 bases, with 10 bases between. From germline, CDR1 is WSHSY and CDR2 SAAADI. V usage is TRBV10-2 and J usage is TRBJ1-1; the D is unclear. The sequences come from peripheral blood, collected in the second trimester of pregnancy. This receptor was taken from a female donor with multiple sclerosis, enrolled in a pregnancy study. As DNA, the CDR3 is TGCGCCAGCAGTGAGTCGGAGGGAATAAACACTGAAGCTTTCTTT. Its translation is CASSESEGINTEAFF.